What follows are 19 T cell receptor beta chains derived from one specimen sequenced in a study of cytomegalovirus exposure and HLA in healthy donors. 13 Jbeta primers and 60 Vbeta primers were used for the PCR. Data came from immunoSEQ multiplex PCR; TCRdb stores just in-frame clones and leaves some out. The sample shows 300,000 or so clones, about 83% of them seen only once. The sequencing input was PBMCs. The receptors originated from a woman aged 40 to 49 in good health and CMV-seropositive.

With respect to this clone: The junction does not match germline at one end; this may be a read error. The chain combines TRBV28 with TRBJ1-5; D unresolved. This CDR3 comprises 11 residues. Germline V lookup: CDR1 MDHEN, CDR2 SYDVKM. This chain's CDR3 is CASSLGPLKKF. The CDR3 DNA reads TGTGCCAGCAGTTTAGGGCCCCTTAAAAAATTT.

This chain joins TRBV7-8 and TRBJ1-1; 11 bases agree with TRBD1. CDR1 SGHVS and CDR2 FQNEAQ come from the germline V gene. V gave up 3 bases and J gave up 3 bases; unmatched junction bases: 12. The CDR3 sequence is 18 residues long. CDR3: CASSFGQGAQRVYTEAFF. The CDR3 DNA is TGTGCCAGCAGCTTTGGACAGGGGGCTCAGAGGGTGTACACTGAAGCTTTCTTT.

The chain recombines TRBV2 with TRBJ1-1, with 7 bases matching TRBD1. CDR3 size: 13 residues. V shed 6 bases and J 5 bases; nucleotides not matched to a gene: 6. Looked up from germline, CDR1 is SNHLY and CDR2 is FYNNEI. CDR3 protein: CASRNDRVTEAFF. Written as DNA, the CDR3 is TGTGCCAGCAGGAACGACAGGGTGACTGAAGCTTTCTTT.

This chain joins TRBV28 and TRBJ2-7, with D unresolved. The CDR3 is 11 amino acids. V gave up 8 bases and J gave up 4 bases, with 9 bases separating them. Germline lookup yields CDR1 MDHEN and CDR2 SYDVKM. The CDR3 here is CASDNRYEQYF. As DNA, the CDR3 is TGTGCCAGCGACAATAGGTACGAGCAGTACTTC.

The V call is TRBV5-4, the J call TRBJ2-1; D may be TRBD2 (8 bases). Germline-derived CDR1 and CDR2 are SGHNT and YYREEE (reference sequence). V was shortened by 4 bases and J by 13 bases, with 24 bases between the two germline ends. CDR3 length equals 15 residues. This CDR3 is CASSLGGRPGLVQFF. The CDR3 DNA sequence: TGTGCCAGCAGCCTAGGGGGCAGACCGGGACTAGTACAGTTCTTC. The whole variable domain, filled in from reference TRBV5-4 and TRBJ2-1, reads ETGVTQSPTHLIKTRGQQVTLRCSSQSGHNTVSWYQQALGQGPQFIFQYYREEENGRGNFPPRFSGLQFPNYSSELNVNALELDDSALYLCASSLGGRPGLVQFFGPGTRLTVL.

This sequence joins TRBV7-2 and TRBJ1-1, with D perhaps matching TRBD1 (6 bases). Trimming removed 5 bases at V and 0 bases at J, with 10 bases between. The CDR3 length is 14 residues. Looked up from germline, CDR1 is SGHTA and CDR2 is FQGNSA. The CDR3 sequence: CASSPGTLNTEAFF. The CDR3 DNA reads as TGTGCCAGCAGCCCCGGGACACTGAACACTGAAGCTTTCTTT.

The rearrangement uses TRBV5-6 and TRBJ1-5; the D gene is possibly TRBD1 (6 bases). Germline CDR1 reads SGHDT; CDR2 reads YYEEEE. V shed 0 bases and J shed 8 bases, with 9 bases lying between them. This CDR3 has 13 amino acids. The DNA of the CDR3 is TGTGCCAGCAGCTTGGCCAGGGGTGAGCCCCAGCATTTT. Its translation: CASSLARGEPQHF.

This sequence joins TRBV9 and TRBJ2-1; 8 bases are shared with TRBD1. Germline loops: CDR1 SGDLS, CDR2 YYNGEE. This CDR3 is 16 amino acids long. J lost 6 bases, V lost 2 bases, and 10 bases had no gene match. CDR3 amino acids: CASSVRGQGAGNEQFF. In nucleotides, the CDR3 is TGTGCCAGCAGCGTGAGGGGGCAGGGGGCTGGCAATGAGCAGTTCTTC.

V is TRBV27 and J is TRBJ2-2; D remains ambiguous. Germline assignment: CDR1 MNHEY and CDR2 SMNVEV (reference sequence). V dropped 6 bases and J dropped 7 bases, with 12 bases sitting between them. There are 13 residues in the CDR3. Here the CDR3 DNA reads TGTGCCAGCAGCCTTACCCCGAGCGGGGAGCTGTTTTTT. Residues: CASSLTPSGELFF.

This chain connects TRBV18 to TRBJ2-7, with 11 bases that match TRBD2. The V and J ends lost 3 bases and 5 bases, in that order; junction bases with no gene match: 9. Germline-derived CDR1 and CDR2 are KGHSH and LQKENI. The CDR3 extends over 16 amino acids. CDR3 region: CASSPQLAGVSDEQYF. The CDR3, as DNA: TGTGCCAGCTCACCTCAACTAGCGGGAGTTTCCGACGAGCAGTACTTC.

This clone showed up just once. Other DNA sequences from this sample encode an identical CDR3 as well. The chain carries TRBV19 and TRBJ2-3; D unresolved. The germline V gene has CDR1 LNHDA and CDR2 SQIVND (reference sequence). CDR3 size: 13 residues. Between the trimmed V and J ends, which lost 0 bases and 5 bases, there was a span of 6 bases. The CDR3 sequence is CASSIDRGDTQYF. In nucleotides, the CDR3 is TGTGCCAGTAGTATAGACCGCGGAGATACGCAGTATTTT.

The chain recombines TRBV5-8 with TRBJ1-4, with 10 bases that match TRBD1. Trimming removed 4 bases from V and 7 bases from J; junction bases left unmatched: 7. CDR3 size: 15 residues. Germline CDR1 SGHTS, CDR2 YDEGEE. The CDR3 loop is CASSPPGQGSEKLFF. CDR3 sequence (DNA): TGTGCCAGCAGCCCACCGGGACAGGGGTCTGAAAAACTGTTTTTT. The variable domain in full, with the rest retrieved from reference TRBV5-8 and TRBJ1-4, is EAGVTQSPTHLIKTRGQQATLRCSPISGHTSVYWYQQALGLGLQFLLWYDEGEERNRGNFPPRFSGRQFPNYSSELNVNALELEDSALYLCASSPPGQGSEKLFFGSGTQLSVL.

The chain carries TRBV14 and TRBJ2-2, with 7 bases lining up with TRBD1. The CDR3 runs 14 residues. After removal of 5 bases from V and 6 bases from J, the junction contained 6 bases not matched to a gene. Germline assignment: CDR1 SGHDN and CDR2 FVKESK. CDR3 coding DNA: TGTGCCAGCAGCACCCCGACAGGGCCCGGGGAGCTGTTTTTT. It translates to CASSTPTGPGELFF. Using reference TRBV14 and TRBJ2-2 for the parts outside the CDR3, the full variable domain is EAGVTQFPSHSVIEKGQTVTLRCDPISGHDNLYWYRRVMGKEIKFLLHFVKESKQDESGMPNNRFLAERTGGTYSTLKVQPAELEDSGVYFCASSTPTGPGELFFGEGSRLTVL.

This chain uses TRBV7-8 with TRBJ1-2; 10 bases line up with TRBD1. Germline CDR1 is SGHVS and CDR2 is FQNEAQ. After removal of 4 bases from V and 8 bases from J, the junction contained 4 bases not matched to a gene. The CDR3 totals 13 residues. The CDR3 reads CASSSGTGVGYTF. Written as DNA, the CDR3 is TGTGCCAGCAGCTCCGGGACAGGGGTCGGCTACACCTTC.

The chain links TRBV4-1 to TRBJ2-1, with TRBD2 matching 11 bases. The CDR3 is 18 residues long. Germline-derived CDR1 and CDR2 are MGHRA and YSYEKL. J was trimmed by 7 bases and V by 2 bases; bases with no gene match: 13. CDR3 sequence reads: CASSQLDLGLAGNNEQFF. In DNA form, the CDR3 reads TGCGCCAGCAGCCAACTTGACCTCGGACTAGCGGGTAATAATGAGCAGTTCTTC.

The DNA for the CDR3 is TGTGCCAGCAGCATTAGCGGGAGTATGGATACGCAGTATTTT. This gives the protein CASSISGSMDTQYF. The chain combines TRBV13 with TRBJ2-3; 9 bases map to TRBD2. This CDR3 is 14 amino acids long. V was clipped by 5 bases and J by 6 bases; unmatched bases: 6. Germline V gives CDR1 PRHDT, CDR2 FYEKMQ (reference sequence). Using reference TRBV13 and TRBJ2-3 for the parts outside the CDR3, the full variable domain is AAGVIQSPRHLIKEKRETATLKCYPIPRHDTVYWYQQGPGQDPQFLISFYEKMQSDKGSIPDRFSAQQFSDYHSELNMSSLELGDSALYFCASSISGSMDTQYFGPGTRLTVL.

CDR3 region: CASSRSGYNEQFF. CDR3 bases: TGTGCCAGCAGCCGGAGCGGTTACAATGAGCAGTTCTTC. The chain links TRBV14 to TRBJ2-1; D is possibly TRBD2 (5 bases). Germline CDR1 is SGHDN and CDR2 is FVKESK. The CDR3 is 13 amino acids. Trimming took 4 bases from V and 4 from J, leaving 8 bases between them.

In this sample, this clone turned up a few times. The CDR3 spells CASSLALTNEKLFF. Written as DNA, the CDR3 is TGTGCCAGCAGCTTAGCGTTAACTAATGAAAAACTGTTTTTT. The chain recombines TRBV11-2 with TRBJ1-4; unclear D gene. The germline V and J ends were trimmed by 1 base and 1 base, with 4 bases remaining between them. CDR1 is SGHAT and CDR2 is FQNNGV in the germline V gene. This CDR3 spans 14 amino acids.

The genes are TRBV5-1 and TRBJ1-1, with D possibly being TRBD1 (5 bases). There are 14 residues in the CDR3. V was shortened by 2 bases and J by 4 bases, with 12 bases between the two germline ends. In germline, CDR1 is SGHRS, CDR2 YFSETQ. The CDR3 DNA reads TGCGCCAGCAGCTTAGGGGTTTACGGCACTGAAGCTTTCTTT. Translated, it gives CASSLGVYGTEAFF.